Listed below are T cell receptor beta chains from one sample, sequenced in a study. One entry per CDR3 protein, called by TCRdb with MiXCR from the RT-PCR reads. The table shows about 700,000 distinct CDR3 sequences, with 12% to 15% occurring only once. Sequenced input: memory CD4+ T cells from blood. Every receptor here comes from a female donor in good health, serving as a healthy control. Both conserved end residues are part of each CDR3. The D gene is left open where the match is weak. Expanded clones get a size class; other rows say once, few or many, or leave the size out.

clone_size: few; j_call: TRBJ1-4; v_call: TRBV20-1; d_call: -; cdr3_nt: TGCAGTGCCCCGGGAGGTCCGGAAAAACTGTTTTTT; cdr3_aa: CSAPGGPEKLFF
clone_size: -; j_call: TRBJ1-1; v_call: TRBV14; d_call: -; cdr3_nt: TGTGCCAGCAGCCAAGATCGCTTGTCTGAAGCTTTCTTT; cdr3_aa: CASSQDRLSEAFF
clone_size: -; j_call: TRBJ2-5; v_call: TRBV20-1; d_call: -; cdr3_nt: TGCAGTGCTCCCGACCGCCCAGAGACCCAGTACTTC; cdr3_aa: CSAPDRPETQYF
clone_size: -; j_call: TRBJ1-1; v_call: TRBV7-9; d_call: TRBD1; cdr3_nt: TGTGCCAGCAGCTTAGTGGGACAGGTGGCTGAAGCTTTCTTT; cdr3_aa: CASSLVGQVAEAFF
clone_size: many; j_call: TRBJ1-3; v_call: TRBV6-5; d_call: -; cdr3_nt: TGTGCCAGCAGTTATAAACAGGTGTTAAGCTCTGGAAACACCATATATTTT; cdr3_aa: CASSYKQVLSSGNTIYF
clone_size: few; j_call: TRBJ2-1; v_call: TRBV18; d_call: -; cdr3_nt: TGTGCCAGCTTTAGCGGAGAAGGTAATGAGCAGTTCTTC; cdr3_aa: CASFSGEGNEQFF
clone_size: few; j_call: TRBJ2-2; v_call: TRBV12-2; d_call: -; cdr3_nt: TGTGCAAGTCGCTCTTCGGACAGGGGCGAACCTTACACCGGGGAGCTGTTTTTT; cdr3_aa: CASRSSDRGEPYTGELFF
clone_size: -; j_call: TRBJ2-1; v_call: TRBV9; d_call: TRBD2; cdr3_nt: TGTGCCAGCAGCCCTGGACTAGCCGACCGGGCCCTCGAGCAGTTCTTC; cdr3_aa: CASSPGLADRALEQFF
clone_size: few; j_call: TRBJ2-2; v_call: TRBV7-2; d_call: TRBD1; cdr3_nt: TGTGCCAGCAGCCAGATTCCGGGACAGGGAATCGGGGAGCTGTTTTTT; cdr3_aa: CASSQIPGQGIGELFF
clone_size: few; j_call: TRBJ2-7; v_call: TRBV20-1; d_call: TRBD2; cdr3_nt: TGCAGTCTAGGAGGGAGGGACGCCTACGAGCAGTACTTC; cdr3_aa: CSLGGRDAYEQYF
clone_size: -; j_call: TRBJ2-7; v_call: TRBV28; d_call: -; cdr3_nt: TGTGCCAGCAGTCCTAGCGTAGGGGGGTACGAGCAGTACTTC; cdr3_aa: CASSPSVGGYEQYF
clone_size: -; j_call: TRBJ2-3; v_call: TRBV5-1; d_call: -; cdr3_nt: TGCGCCAGCAGCCAAGGGGACCCTAGGGCAGATACGCAGTATTTT; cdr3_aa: CASSQGDPRADTQYF
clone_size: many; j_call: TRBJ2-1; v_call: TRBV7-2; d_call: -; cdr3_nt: TGTGCCAGCGCAGGTTTTAATGAGCAGTTCTTC; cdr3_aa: CASAGFNEQFF
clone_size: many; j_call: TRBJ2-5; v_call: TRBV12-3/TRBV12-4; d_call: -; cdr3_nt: TGTGCCAGCAGTCCACAGGGTGAGGGACAAGAGACCCAGTACTTC; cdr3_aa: CASSPQGEGQETQYF
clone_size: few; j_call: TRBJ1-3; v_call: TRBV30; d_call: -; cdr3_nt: TGTGCCTGGAGTGTAATAGCTGGAAACACCATATATTTT; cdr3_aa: CAWSVIAGNTIYF
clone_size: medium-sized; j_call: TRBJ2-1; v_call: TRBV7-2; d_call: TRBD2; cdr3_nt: TGTGCTAGCAGCTTAGGGACTAGCTCCTACAATGAGCAGTTCTTC; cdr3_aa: CASSLGTSSYNEQFF
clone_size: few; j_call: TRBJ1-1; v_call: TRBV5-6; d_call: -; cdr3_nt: TGTGCCAGCAGCTACCAGGGGTGGGACACTGAAGCTTTCTTT; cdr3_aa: CASSYQGWDTEAFF
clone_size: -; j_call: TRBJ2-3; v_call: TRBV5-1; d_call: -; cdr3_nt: TGCGCCAGCAGCTTGGCCGGCCAGCTTAGCACAGATACGCAGTATTTT; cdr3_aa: CASSLAGQLSTDTQYF
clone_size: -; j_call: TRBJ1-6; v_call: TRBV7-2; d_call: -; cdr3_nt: TGTGCCAGCAGCTTAACCTTTTCTGCAGGGAGCTCCTATAATTCACCCCTCCACTTT; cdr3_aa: CASSLTFSAGSSYNSPLHF
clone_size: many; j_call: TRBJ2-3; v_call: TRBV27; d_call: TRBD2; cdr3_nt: TGTGCCAGCAGTTTATCTATACTAGCGGGAGGGCGTAGAGATACGCAGTATTTT; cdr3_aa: CASSLSILAGGRRDTQYF
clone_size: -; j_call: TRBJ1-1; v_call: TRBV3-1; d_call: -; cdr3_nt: TGTGCCACCGCTTCTGTGGGAGGGACCGAAGCTTTCTTT; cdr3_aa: CATASVGGTEAFF
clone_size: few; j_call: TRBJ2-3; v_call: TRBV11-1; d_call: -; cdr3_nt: TGTGCCAGCAGCCCCCGGGGGGCAGGGAACACAGATACGCAGTATTTT; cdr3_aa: CASSPRGAGNTDTQYF
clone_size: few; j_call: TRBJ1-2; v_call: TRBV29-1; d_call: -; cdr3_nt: TGCAGCGTTGAACACGTGGGGGGGGGTGGCTACACCTTC; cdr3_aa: CSVEHVGGGGYTF
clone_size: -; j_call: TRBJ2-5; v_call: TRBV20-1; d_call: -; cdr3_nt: TGCAGTGCTCATACCGGGTATCTCGGGCACGAGACCCAGTACTTC; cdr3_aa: CSAHTGYLGHETQYF
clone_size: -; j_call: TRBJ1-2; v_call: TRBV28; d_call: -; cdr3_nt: TGTGCCAGCAGTGGGGGGACGGCCAAATATGGCTACACCTTC; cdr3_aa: CASSGGTAKYGYTF
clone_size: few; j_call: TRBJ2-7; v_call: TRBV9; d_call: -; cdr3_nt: TGTGCCAGCAGCGTAGGTAAGGGTGGCGGGCAGTACTTC; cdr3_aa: CASSVGKGGGQYF
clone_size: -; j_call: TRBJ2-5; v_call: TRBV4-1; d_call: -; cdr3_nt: TGCGCCAGCAGCCTGAAACAAGATTTTGACCAAGAGACCCAGTACTTC; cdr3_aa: CASSLKQDFDQETQYF
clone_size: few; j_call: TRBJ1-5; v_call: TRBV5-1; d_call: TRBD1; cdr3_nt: TGCGCCAGCAGCTTGTATCCCCGGGACAGGCAGCTTTATAGCAATCAGCCCCAGCATTTT; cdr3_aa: CASSLYPRDRQLYSNQPQHF
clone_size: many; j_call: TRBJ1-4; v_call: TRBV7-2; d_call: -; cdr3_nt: TGTGCCAGCAGCCGGCGGGACGAAAAACTGTTTTTT; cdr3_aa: CASSRRDEKLFF
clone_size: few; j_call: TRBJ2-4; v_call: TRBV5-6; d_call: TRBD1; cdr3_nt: TGTGCCAGCAGCTTTGGGACAGAAAACATTCAGTACTTC; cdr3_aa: CASSFGTENIQYF